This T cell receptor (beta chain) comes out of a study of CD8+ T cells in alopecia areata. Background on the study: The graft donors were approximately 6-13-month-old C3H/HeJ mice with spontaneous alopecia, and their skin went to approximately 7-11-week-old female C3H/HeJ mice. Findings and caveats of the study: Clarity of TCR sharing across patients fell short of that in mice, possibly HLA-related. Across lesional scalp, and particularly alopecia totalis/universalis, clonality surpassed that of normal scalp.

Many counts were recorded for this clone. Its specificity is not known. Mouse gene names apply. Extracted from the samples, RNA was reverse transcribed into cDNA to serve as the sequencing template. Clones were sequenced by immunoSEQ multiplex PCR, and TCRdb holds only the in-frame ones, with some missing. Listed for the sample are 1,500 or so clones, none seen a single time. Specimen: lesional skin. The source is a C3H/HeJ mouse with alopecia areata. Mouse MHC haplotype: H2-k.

The covered CDR3 bases are TGTGCCAGCAGTAGGGTTTCCAACGAA. It is translated as CASSRVSNE. The CDR3 in its entirety is CASSRVSNERLFF. This chain uses TRBV13-1 with TRBJ1-4, with D unresolved. With the read ending 4 residues before the CDR3 end, the germline J gene is used to fill in that end. CDR1 is NSHNY and CDR2 is SYGAGN in the germline V gene. Trimming shortened V by 4 bases and J by 0 bases, and 4 bases separated the two germline ends. This CDR3 is 13 amino acids long.